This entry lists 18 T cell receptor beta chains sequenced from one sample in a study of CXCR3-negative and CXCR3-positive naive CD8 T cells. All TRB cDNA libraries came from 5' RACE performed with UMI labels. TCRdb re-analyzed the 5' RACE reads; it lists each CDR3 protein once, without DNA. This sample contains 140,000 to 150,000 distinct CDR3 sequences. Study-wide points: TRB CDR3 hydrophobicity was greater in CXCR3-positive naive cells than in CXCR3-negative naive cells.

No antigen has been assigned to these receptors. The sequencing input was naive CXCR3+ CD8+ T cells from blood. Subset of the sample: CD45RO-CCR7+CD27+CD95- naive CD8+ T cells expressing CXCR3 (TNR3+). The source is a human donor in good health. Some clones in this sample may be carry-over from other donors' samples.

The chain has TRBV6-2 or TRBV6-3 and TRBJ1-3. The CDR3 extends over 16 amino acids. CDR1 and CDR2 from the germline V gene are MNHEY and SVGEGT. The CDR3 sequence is CASSYGDMSSGNTIYF.

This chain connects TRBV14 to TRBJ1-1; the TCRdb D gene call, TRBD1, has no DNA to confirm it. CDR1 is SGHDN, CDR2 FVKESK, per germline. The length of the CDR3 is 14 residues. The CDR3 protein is CASSQDPGSTEAFF.

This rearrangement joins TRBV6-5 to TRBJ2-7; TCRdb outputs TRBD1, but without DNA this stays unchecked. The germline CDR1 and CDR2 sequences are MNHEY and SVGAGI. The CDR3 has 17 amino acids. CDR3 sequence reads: CASSYLPHDRGSHEQYF.

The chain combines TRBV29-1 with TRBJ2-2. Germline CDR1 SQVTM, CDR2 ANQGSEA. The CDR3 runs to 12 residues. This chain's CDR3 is CSVEFVVGELFF.

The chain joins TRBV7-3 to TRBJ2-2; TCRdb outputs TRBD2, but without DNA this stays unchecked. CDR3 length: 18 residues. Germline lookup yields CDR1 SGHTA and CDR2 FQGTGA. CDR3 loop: CASSLTFTSGRFTGELFF.

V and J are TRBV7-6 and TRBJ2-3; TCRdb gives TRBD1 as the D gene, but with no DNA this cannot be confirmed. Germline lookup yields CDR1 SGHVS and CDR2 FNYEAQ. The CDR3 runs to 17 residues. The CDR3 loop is CASSLFPWTGVADTQYF.

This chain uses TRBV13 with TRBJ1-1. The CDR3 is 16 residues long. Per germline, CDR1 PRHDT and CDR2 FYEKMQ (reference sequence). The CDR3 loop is CASSLGMGPMNTEAFF.

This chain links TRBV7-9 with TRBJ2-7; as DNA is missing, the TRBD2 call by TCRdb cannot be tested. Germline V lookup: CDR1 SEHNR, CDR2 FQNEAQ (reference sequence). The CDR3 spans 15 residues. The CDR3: CASSVGLAVPYEQYF.

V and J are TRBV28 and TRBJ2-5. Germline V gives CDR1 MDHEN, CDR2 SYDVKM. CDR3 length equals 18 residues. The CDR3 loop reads CASSLINPNVGTKETQYF.

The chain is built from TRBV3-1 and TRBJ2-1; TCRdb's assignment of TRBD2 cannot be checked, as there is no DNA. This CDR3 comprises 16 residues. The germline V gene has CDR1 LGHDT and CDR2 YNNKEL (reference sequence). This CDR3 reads CASSQGSGITHNEQFF.

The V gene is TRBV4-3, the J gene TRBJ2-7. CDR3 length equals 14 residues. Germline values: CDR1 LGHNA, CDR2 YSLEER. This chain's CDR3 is CASSQDVGYYEQYF.

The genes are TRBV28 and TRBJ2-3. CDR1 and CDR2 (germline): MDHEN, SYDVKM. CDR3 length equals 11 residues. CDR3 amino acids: CASNAWDTQYF.

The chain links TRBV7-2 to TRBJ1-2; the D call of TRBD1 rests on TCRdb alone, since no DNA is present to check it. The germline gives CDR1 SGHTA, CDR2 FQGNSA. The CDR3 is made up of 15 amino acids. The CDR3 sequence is CASSLDRGLSYGYTF.

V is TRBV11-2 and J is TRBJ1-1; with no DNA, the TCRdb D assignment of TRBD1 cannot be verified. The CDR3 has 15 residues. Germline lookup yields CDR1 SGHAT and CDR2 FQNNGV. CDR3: CASSYRTGQNTEAFF. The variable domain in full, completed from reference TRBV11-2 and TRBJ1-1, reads EAGVAQSPRYKIIEKRQSVAFWCNPISGHATLYWYQQILGQGPKLLIQFQNNGVVDDSQLPKDRFSAERLKGVDSTLKIQPAKLEDSAVYLCASSYRTGQNTEAFFGQGTRLTVV.

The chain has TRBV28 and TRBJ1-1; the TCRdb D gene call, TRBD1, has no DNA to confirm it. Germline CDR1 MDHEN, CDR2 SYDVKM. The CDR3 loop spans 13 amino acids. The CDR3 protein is CASSLTGGTRAFF.

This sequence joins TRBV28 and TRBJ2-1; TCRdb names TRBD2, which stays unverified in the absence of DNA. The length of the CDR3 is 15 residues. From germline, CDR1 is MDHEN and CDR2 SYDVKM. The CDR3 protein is CASKYTSGNYNEQFF.

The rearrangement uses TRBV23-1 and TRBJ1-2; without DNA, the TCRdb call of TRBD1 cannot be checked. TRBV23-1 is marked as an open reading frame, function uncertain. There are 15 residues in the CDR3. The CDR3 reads CASSQDTRSNYGYTF.

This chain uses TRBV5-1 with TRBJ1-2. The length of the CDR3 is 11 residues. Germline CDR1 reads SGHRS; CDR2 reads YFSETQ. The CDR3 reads CASSTDYGYTF. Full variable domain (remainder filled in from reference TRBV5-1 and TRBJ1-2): KAGVTQTPRYLIKTRGQQVTLSCSPISGHRSVSWYQQTPGQGLQFLFEYFSETQRNKGNFPGRFSGRQFSNSRSEMNVSTLELGDSALYLCASSTDYGYTFGSGTRLTVV.